The 28 T cell receptor beta chains reported below all come from one sample, sequenced in a study of early T cells in non-severe SARS-CoV-2 infection. Using its own MiXCR run on the 5' RACE reads, TCRdb lists one record per CDR3 protein. The sample has about 50,000 distinct CDR3 sequences, roughly a tenth seen once. Sequencing was performed on whole blood, taken at baseline. The origin of the receptors is an adult who was a healthcare worker with PCR-confirmed SARS-CoV-2 infection or an uninfected control (not recorded which).

The chain combines TRBV28 with TRBJ2-7, with D perhaps assigned TRBD1 or TRBD2 (6 bases each). The ends were cut back, 10 bases at V and 3 bases at J, with 22 bases in the middle. CDR3 size: 15 residues. From germline, CDR1 is MDHEN and CDR2 SYDVKM. The CDR3 protein is CAIQRGVAAIYEQYF. The DNA of the CDR3 is TGTGCCATTCAAAGGGGGGTAGCGGCTATCTACGAGCAGTACTTC.

V gene TRBV28 combines with J gene TRBJ2-7, with D unclear. The CDR3 runs 11 residues. The V end lost 6 bases, the J end lost 4 bases, and 7 bases lay between the germline ends. Germline V gene lookup returns CDR1 MDHEN and CDR2 SYDVKM. CDR3 in amino acids: CASSSRYEQYF. The CDR3 DNA sequence: TGTGCCAGCAGCTCCCGTTACGAGCAGTACTTC.

The V and J genes are TRBV18 and TRBJ2-4; D is possibly TRBD2 (5 bases). Trimming removed 3 bases from V and 1 base from J, with 22 bases in between. This CDR3 spans 19 amino acids. The germline gives CDR1 KGHSH, CDR2 LQKENI. In nucleotides, the CDR3 is TGTGCCAGCTCACCCCCAGGAATGGGCGGCGTAGCGGCCAAAAACATTCAGTACTTC. The encoded protein is CASSPPGMGGVAAKNIQYF.

There are a few counts of this clonotype. The V gene is TRBV5-1, the J gene TRBJ2-7; 10 bases are shared with TRBD1. Per germline, CDR1 SGHRS and CDR2 YFSETQ. J gave up 3 bases and V 3 bases, and 6 bases lay outside the gene matches. This CDR3 comprises 15 residues. Here the CDR3 DNA reads TGCGCCAGCAGCTCACCGGGACAGGGGTACTACGAGCAGTACTTC. Its protein product is CASSSPGQGYYEQYF.

This chain connects TRBV18 to TRBJ2-3; unclear D gene. This CDR3 has 13 amino acids. V lost 4 bases and J lost 4, with 9 bases in between. Germline V lookup: CDR1 KGHSH, CDR2 LQKENI. The CDR3 sequence is CASSRDEADTQYF. Here the CDR3 DNA reads TGTGCCAGCTCACGAGATGAGGCAGATACGCAGTATTTT.

Only a few counts were recorded for this clonotype. The chain couples TRBV5-1 to TRBJ2-3; D call uncertain. This CDR3 region has 13 residues. V lost 5 bases to trimming and J lost 4 bases, with 11 bases between them. Looked up from germline, CDR1 is SGHRS and CDR2 is YFSETQ. DNA for the CDR3: TGCGCCAGCAGTTTAGAGTTTTCAGATACGCAGTATTTT. Translated: CASSLEFSDTQYF.

The sample holds many counts of this clonotype. V usage is TRBV7-9 and J usage is TRBJ1-1, with 7 bases identical to TRBD1. The CDR3 is made up of 13 amino acids. Germline V CDR1 and CDR2: SEHNR, FQNEAQ (reference sequence). The V and J ends lost 5 bases and 7 bases, in that order; junction bases with no gene match: 7. CDR3 sequence: CASSRRTGNEAFF. The CDR3 coding sequence is TGTGCCAGCAGCAGAAGGACAGGCAATGAAGCTTTCTTT.

V is TRBV27 and J is TRBJ2-1; no reliable D call. V was shortened by 5 bases and J by 7 bases, with 6 bases between the two germline ends. Germline loops: CDR1 MNHEY, CDR2 SMNVEV (reference sequence). The CDR3 consists of 11 residues. CDR3 loop: CASSKWNEQFF. The CDR3 nucleotides are TGTGCCAGCAGTAAGTGGAATGAGCAGTTCTTC.

This clonotype appeared many times. The chain joins TRBV25-1 to TRBJ1-4; possibly TRBD1 for D (5 bases). From germline, CDR1 is MGHDK and CDR2 SYGVNS. The CDR3 consists of 15 residues. V was clipped by 2 bases and J by 10 bases, with 17 bases between them. Written as DNA, the CDR3 is TGTGCCAGCAGTGAAACCGGGTCAGGGACGGGAAAACTGTTTTTT. It specifies CASSETGSGTGKLFF.

The chain links TRBV29-1 to TRBJ1-1; D gene unclear. V was shortened by 3 bases and J by 2 bases, with 4 bases between the two germline ends. The germline V gene encodes CDR1 SQVTM and CDR2 ANQGSEA. This CDR3 has 11 amino acids. The CDR3 nucleotides are TGCAGCGTTGACAGAAACACTGAAGCTTTCTTT. Its translation is CSVDRNTEAFF.

This clonotype was seen repeatedly, ten times or more. The genes are TRBV18 and TRBJ2-1; the D is unclear. Looked up from germline, CDR1 is KGHSH and CDR2 is LQKENI. The CDR3 is 14 residues long. V lost 5 bases and J lost 2, with 10 bases in between. This CDR3 reads CASSRGLAYNEQFF. CDR3 in DNA: TGTGCCAGCTCAAGAGGTCTAGCCTACAATGAGCAGTTCTTC.

This clonotype was seen ten or more times. The V gene is TRBV6-1, the J gene TRBJ2-1; D uncertain. Per the germline V gene, CDR1 is MNHNS and CDR2 is SASEGT. The CDR3 is 12 amino acids. Trimming cost V 5 bases and J 3 bases, with 5 bases left between them. The CDR3 nucleotides read TGTGCCAGCAGTACTATCTACAATGAGCAGTTCTTC. It translates to CASSTIYNEQFF.

A few counts support this clonotype. The V gene is TRBV27, the J gene TRBJ2-7; D not certain. The CDR3 sequence is 13 residues long. Trimming took 9 bases from V and 2 from J, leaving 14 bases between them. The germline V gene encodes CDR1 MNHEY and CDR2 SMNVEV (reference sequence). Here the CDR3 reads CASMKTGAYEQYF. The CDR3 DNA sequence: TGTGCCAGTATGAAGACTGGCGCCTACGAGCAGTACTTC.

This clonotype was recorded many times. J is TRBJ1-5 and V is TRBV7-2; no clear D gene. Germline V lookup: CDR1 SGHTA, CDR2 FQGNSA. CDR3 length equals 12 residues. V was trimmed by 5 bases and J by 3 bases, leaving 5 bases between them. CDR3 sequence reads: CASSRDNQPQHF. CDR3 bases: TGTGCCAGCAGCCGGGACAATCAGCCCCAGCATTTT.

This clonotype has only a few counts. The V and J genes are TRBV9 and TRBJ2-7; TRBD2 agrees at 10 bases. The CDR3 is 15 residues long. Germline CDR1 and CDR2: SGDLS and YYNGEE. J gave up 7 bases and V 0 bases, and 7 bases lay outside the gene matches. The CDR3 region is CASSVEASGRGEQYF. The CDR3 coding sequence is TGTGCCAGCAGCGTAGAGGCTAGCGGGAGAGGAGAGCAGTACTTC.

The chain is built from TRBV30 and TRBJ1-3, with no clear D. The CDR3 runs 13 residues. V lost 4 bases, J lost 4 bases, and 11 bases lay in between. From germline, CDR1 is GTSNPN and CDR2 SVGIG (reference sequence). The CDR3 spells CAWTPGRGNTIYF. The CDR3 region has the DNA TGTGCCTGGACCCCGGGGAGAGGAAACACCATATATTTT.

At least ten counts were recorded for this clonotype. The chain uses TRBV5-1 and TRBJ2-3; maybe TRBD2 (6 bases). The V end was cut by 2 bases, the J end by 3 bases, with 13 bases between. The germline gives CDR1 SGHRS, CDR2 YFSETQ. The CDR3 has 15 amino acids. CDR3 amino acids: CASSLSPTSTDTQYF. CDR3 nucleotides: TGCGCCAGCAGCTTATCCCCGACTAGTACAGATACGCAGTATTTT.

This clonotype has just a few counts. The chain links TRBV7-6 to TRBJ2-1; 14 bases align to TRBD2. The CDR3 sequence is 15 residues long. The junction had 3 bases not matched to a gene; V was cut back by 5 bases and J by 6 bases. Germline assignment: CDR1 SGHVS and CDR2 FNYEAQ. DNA for the CDR3: TGTGCCAGCAGCCGGACTAGCGGGGGGACCAATGAGCAGTTCTTC. The encoded protein is CASSRTSGGTNEQFF.

This clonotype has ten or more counts. J is TRBJ2-7 and V is TRBV11-2; D is unclear. The length of the CDR3 is 14 residues. Germline assignment: CDR1 SGHAT and CDR2 FQNNGV. V was pared by 3 bases and J by 1 base, with 10 bases between. CDR3 residues: CASSFPSGSYEQYF. CDR3 sequence (DNA): TGTGCCAGCAGCTTCCCTAGTGGGTCCTACGAGCAGTACTTC.

The DNA of the CDR3 is TGTGCCAGCTCACCACTGGCAGCAGATAATTCACCCCTCCACTTT. Protein: CASSPLAADNSPLHF. V is TRBV18 and J is TRBJ1-6; D not certain. The CDR3 length is 15 residues. The germline CDR1 and CDR2 sequences are KGHSH and LQKENI. V was clipped by 1 base and J by 5 bases, with 9 bases between them.

This chain joins TRBV7-8 and TRBJ2-2; 14 nucleotides line up with TRBD2. In germline, CDR1 is SGHVS, CDR2 FQNEAQ. Trimming took 5 bases from V and 7 from J; bases not matched to a gene: 6. The CDR3 is 16 amino acids. The CDR3 here is CASSGTSGGYFGELFF. Here the CDR3 DNA reads TGTGCCAGCAGCGGGACTAGCGGGGGTTATTTCGGGGAGCTGTTTTTT.

This clonotype appeared a few times. The gene calls are TRBV11-2 and TRBJ2-1, with no clear D. Per the germline V gene, CDR1 is SGHAT and CDR2 is FQNNGV. This CDR3 comprises 15 residues. Trimming cost V 3 bases and J 5 bases, with 14 bases left between them. CDR3 nucleotides: TGTGCCAGCAGCTTTGGCGGTCCCCGGGACAATGAGCAGTTCTTC. Translation: CASSFGGPRDNEQFF.

This clonotype has just a few counts. J is TRBJ2-7 and V is TRBV29-1, with TRBD1 matching over 9 bases. The V segment lost 7 bases and the J segment 7 bases; nucleotides outside the gene matches: 8. The CDR3 has 12 amino acids. Germline CDR1 reads SQVTM; CDR2 reads ANQGSEA. The DNA for the CDR3 is TGCAGCGGGTGGACAGGGGCGGGAGAGCAGTACTTC. This codes for CSGWTGAGEQYF.

This clonotype was detected many times. The gene calls are TRBV7-2 and TRBJ2-1, with 11 bases identical to TRBD1. This CDR3 has 19 residues. CDR1 and CDR2 (germline): SGHTA, FQGNSA. Unmatched junction bases numbered 17, after V lost 5 bases and J lost 5 bases. This CDR3 reads CASSITGTGGSSGNNEQFF. CDR3 bases: TGTGCCAGCAGCATAACCGGGACAGGGGGGTCTAGCGGCAACAATGAGCAGTTCTTC.

V usage is TRBV7-8 and J usage is TRBJ2-2; the D gene is possibly TRBD1 (6 bases). The CDR3 contains 16 residues. Trimming removed 1 base from V and 5 bases from J, with 14 bases in between. The V gene's germline CDR1 is SGHVS and CDR2 FQNEAQ. The CDR3 coding sequence is TGTGCCAGCAGCTTAGGGGGGCAACAACTAACCGGGGAGCTGTTTTTT. This gives the protein CASSLGGQQLTGELFF.

This clonotype was observed a handful of times. The gene calls are TRBV6-5 and TRBJ2-7; D may be TRBD1 (6 bases). In germline, CDR1 is MNHEY, CDR2 SVGAGI. Trimming pared 1 base from V and 5 bases from J, leaving 12 bases between. The CDR3 loop spans 14 amino acids. The CDR3 loop is CASSYLGRGNEQYF. The CDR3 bases are TGTGCCAGCAGTTACTTAGGCAGGGGCAACGAGCAGTACTTC.

This clonotype has at least ten counts. This chain uses TRBV3-1 with TRBJ2-7, with D unclear. V was shortened by 4 bases and J by 0 bases, with 1 base between the two germline ends. CDR3 size: 11 residues. Germline V gene sequence: CDR1 LGHDT, CDR2 YNNKEL (reference sequence). The chain's CDR3 is CASSRSYEQYF. DNA of the CDR3: TGTGCCAGCAGCCGCTCCTACGAGCAGTACTTC.

This clonotype came up a few times. The V call is TRBV19, the J call TRBJ2-3; D unclear. V was pared by 5 bases and J by 4 bases, with 10 bases between. Per the germline V gene, CDR1 is LNHDA and CDR2 is SQIVND (reference sequence). CDR3 size: 13 residues. The CDR3 is CASSPFGADTQYF. The DNA for the CDR3 is TGTGCCAGTAGTCCCTTTGGGGCAGATACGCAGTATTTT.